This T cell receptor (beta chain) was obtained from a study of regulatory T cells in long-lasting Graves disease. Study details: A definition of persistent Graves' disease required over 5 years of antithyroid drugs plus positive TSH receptor antibodies.

Time point specified: persistent/refractory GD, antithyroid drugs over 5 years with positive TRAb. Making the TCR library involved RNA that had been extracted from PBMCs. Around 9 milliliters of peripheral blood were drawn into EDTA tubes. This clonotype was counted only a few times. Through Arm-PCR of CDR3 regions and iRepertoire HTBI primers, TCR beta libraries were built. MiXCR was run by TCRdb on the multiplex PCR reads, yielding one entry per CDR3 protein. The sample lists 700,000 or so distinct CDR3 sequences, 25% to 30% occurring once. The CDR3 sequence is 15 residues long. Germline loops: CDR1 SGDLS, CDR2 YYNGEE. V lost 3 bases and J 0 bases, leaving 10 bases between the germline ends.

The clonotype comes from a female donor with Graves disease. V is TRBV9 and J is TRBJ2-1, with D possibly being TRBD2 (6 bases). The material sequenced was peripheral blood mononuclear cells (PBMCs), taken when the disease was refractory, from a patient treated with antithyroid drugs. The CDR3 loop reads CASSEAGSSYNEQFF. The CDR3 DNA follows: TGTGCCAGCAGCGAAGCGGGTAGCTCCTACAATGAGCAGTTCTTC. The full variable domain, rest sourced from reference TRBV9 and TRBJ2-1, is DSGVTQTPKHLITATGQRVTLRCSPRSGDLSVYWYQQSLDQGLQFLIQYYNGEERAKGNILERFSAQQFPDLHSELNLSSLELGDSALYFCASSEAGSSYNEQFFGPGTRLTVL.